This TCR beta chain was identified during a study of Graves' ophthalmopathy and Graves' hyperthyroidism. Germline V gene data show CDR1 as SQVTM and CDR2 as ANQGSEA. V gave up 1 base and J gave up 0 bases, with 10 bases separating them. This CDR3 has 16 residues. This clonotype appeared many times. Beta-chain TCR CDR3 regions were amplified from RNA transcripts. The workflow started with a first-round RT-PCR run with HTBI primers and then moved on to a second-round multiplex PCR. TCRdb ran MiXCR on the multiplex PCR reads and lists one entry per CDR3 protein. The data contain about 600,000 distinct CDR3 sequences, roughly 39% of them singletons.

The chain has TRBV29-1 and TRBJ2-6, with D possibly TRBD1 on 5 matching bases. This clonotype was obtained from an adult man with Graves' hyperthyroidism. Material for sequencing was peripheral blood or thyroid tissue (not recorded which). CDR3 region: CSVEGYDSSGANVLTF. In DNA, the CDR3 is TGCAGCGTTGAAGGTTATGACAGCTCTGGGGCCAACGTCCTGACTTTC.